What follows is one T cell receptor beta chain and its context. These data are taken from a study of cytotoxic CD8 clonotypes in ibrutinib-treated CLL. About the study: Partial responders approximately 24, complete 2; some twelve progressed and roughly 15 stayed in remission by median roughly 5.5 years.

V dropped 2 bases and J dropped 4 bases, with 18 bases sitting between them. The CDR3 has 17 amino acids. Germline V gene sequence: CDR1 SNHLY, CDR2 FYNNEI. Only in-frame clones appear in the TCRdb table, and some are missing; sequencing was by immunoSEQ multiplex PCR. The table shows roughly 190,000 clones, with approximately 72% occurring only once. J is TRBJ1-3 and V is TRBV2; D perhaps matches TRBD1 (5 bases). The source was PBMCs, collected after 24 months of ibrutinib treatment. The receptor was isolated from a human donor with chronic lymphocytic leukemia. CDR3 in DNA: TGTGCCAGCAGTGAACGTCCAGGGCCTGATGAAGGAAACACCATATATTTT. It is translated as CASSERPGPDEGNTIYF.